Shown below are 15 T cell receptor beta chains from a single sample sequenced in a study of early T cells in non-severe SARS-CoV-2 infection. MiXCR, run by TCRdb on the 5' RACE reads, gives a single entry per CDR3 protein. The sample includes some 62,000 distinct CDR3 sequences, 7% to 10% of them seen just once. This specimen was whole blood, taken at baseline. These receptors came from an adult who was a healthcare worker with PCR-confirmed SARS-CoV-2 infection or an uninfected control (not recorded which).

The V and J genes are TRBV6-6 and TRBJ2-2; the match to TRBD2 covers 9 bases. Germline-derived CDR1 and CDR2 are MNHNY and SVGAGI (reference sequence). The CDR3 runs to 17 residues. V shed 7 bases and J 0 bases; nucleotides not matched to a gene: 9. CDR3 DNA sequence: TGTGCCAGCAACAGGCGGGAGGGAAACTCGAACACCGGGGAGCTGTTTTTT. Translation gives CASNRREGNSNTGELFF.

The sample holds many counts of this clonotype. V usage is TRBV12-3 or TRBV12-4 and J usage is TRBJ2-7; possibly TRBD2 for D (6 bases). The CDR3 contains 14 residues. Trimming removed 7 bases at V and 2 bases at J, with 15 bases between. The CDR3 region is CASNRGGAAYEQYF. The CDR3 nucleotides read TGTGCCAGCAATCGAGGCGGGGCCGCCTACGAGCAGTACTTC.

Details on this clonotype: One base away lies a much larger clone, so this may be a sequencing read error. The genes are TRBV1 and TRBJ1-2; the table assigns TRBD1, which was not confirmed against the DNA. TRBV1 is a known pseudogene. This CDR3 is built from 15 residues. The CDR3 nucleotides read TGCACCAGCAGCCAAGATTCGACAGGGGACTATGGCAACACCTTC. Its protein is CTSSQDSTGDYGNTF.

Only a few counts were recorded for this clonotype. The CDR3: CASSFGGTYIYNEQFF. The CDR3 bases are TGCGCCAGCAGCTTTGGCGGGACTTATATCTACAATGAGCAGTTCTTC. The V call is TRBV5-1, the J call TRBJ2-1, with a tentative D call TRBD2 (6 bases). CDR1 SGHRS and CDR2 YFSETQ come from the germline V gene. The CDR3 length is 16 residues. Trimming took 2 bases from V and 3 from J, leaving 15 bases between them.

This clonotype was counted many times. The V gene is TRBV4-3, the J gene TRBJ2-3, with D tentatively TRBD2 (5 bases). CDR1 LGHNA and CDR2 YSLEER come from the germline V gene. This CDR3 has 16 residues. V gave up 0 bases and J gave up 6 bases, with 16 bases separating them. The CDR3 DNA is TGCGCCAGCAGCCAAGATTGGCGAGCGGACCGGGATACGCAGTATTTT. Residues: CASSQDWRADRDTQYF.

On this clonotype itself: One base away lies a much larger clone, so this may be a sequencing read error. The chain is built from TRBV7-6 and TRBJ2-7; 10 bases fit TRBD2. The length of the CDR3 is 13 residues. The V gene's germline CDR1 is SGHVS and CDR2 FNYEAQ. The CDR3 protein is CASSEAGGDEQHF. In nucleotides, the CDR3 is TGTGCCAGCAGCGAAGCGGGAGGGGACGAGCAGCACTTC.

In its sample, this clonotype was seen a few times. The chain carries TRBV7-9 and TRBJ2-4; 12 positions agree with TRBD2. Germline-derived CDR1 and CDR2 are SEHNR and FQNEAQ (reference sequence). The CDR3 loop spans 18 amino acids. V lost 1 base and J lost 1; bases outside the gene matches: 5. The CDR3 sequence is CASSLGTSGRTAKNIQYF. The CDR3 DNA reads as TGTGCCAGCAGCTTAGGTACTAGCGGGAGGACGGCCAAAAACATTCAGTACTTC.

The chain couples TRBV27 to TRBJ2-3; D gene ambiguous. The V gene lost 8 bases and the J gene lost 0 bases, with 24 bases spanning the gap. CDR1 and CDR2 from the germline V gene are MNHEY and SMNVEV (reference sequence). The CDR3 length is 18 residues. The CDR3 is CASSNPRVGSPSTDTQYF. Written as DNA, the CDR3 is TGTGCCAGCTCCAACCCCAGAGTGGGGTCTCCTAGCACAGATACGCAGTATTTT.

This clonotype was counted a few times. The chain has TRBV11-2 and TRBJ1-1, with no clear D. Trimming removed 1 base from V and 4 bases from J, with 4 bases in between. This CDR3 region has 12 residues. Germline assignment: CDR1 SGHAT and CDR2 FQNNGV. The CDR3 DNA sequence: TGTGCCAGCAGCTTAGGAATCACTGAAGCTTTCTTT. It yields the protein CASSLGITEAFF.

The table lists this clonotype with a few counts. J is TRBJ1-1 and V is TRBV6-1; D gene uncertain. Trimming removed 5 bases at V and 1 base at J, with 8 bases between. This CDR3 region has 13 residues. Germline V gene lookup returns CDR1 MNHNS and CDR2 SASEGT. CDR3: CASSFIENTEAFF. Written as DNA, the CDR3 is TGTGCCAGCAGTTTTATCGAGAACACTGAAGCTTTCTTT.

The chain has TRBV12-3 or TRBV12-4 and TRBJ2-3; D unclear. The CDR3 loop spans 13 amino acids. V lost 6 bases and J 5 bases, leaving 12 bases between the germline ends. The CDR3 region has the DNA TGTGCCAGCAGACCCCCTAGGCTAGATACGCAGTATTTT. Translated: CASRPPRLDTQYF.

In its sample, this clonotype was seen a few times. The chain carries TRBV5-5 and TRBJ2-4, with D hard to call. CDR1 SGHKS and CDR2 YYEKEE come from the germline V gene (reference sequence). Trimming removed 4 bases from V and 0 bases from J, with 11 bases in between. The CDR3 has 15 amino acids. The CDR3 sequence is CASSRGDLAKNIQYF. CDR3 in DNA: TGTGCCAGCAGCCGTGGGGATCTAGCCAAAAACATTCAGTACTTC.

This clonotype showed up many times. This CDR3 is CASTGTEKLLAGSPLHF. CDR3 coding DNA: TGTGCCAGCACCGGGACAGAGAAACTTTTGGCGGGTTCACCCCTCCACTTT. The chain combines TRBV28 with TRBJ1-6; TRBD1 aligns across 7 bases. The V and J ends lost 7 bases and 9 bases, in that order; junction bases with no gene match: 18. The germline CDR1 and CDR2 sequences are MDHEN and SYDVKM. The CDR3 spans 17 residues.

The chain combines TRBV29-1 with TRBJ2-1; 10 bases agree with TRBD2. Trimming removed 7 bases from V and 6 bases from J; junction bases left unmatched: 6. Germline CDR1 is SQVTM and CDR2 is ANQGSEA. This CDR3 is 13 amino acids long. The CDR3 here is CSGSGRGSNEQFF. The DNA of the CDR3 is TGCAGCGGGAGCGGGAGGGGGTCCAATGAGCAGTTCTTC.

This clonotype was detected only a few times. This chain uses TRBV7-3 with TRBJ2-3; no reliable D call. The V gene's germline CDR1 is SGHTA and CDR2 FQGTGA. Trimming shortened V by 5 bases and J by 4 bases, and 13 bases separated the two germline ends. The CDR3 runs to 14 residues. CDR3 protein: CASSPTNQADTQYF. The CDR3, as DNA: TGTGCCAGCAGCCCCACCAATCAAGCAGATACGCAGTATTTT.